Listed below are T cell receptor beta chains from one sample, sequenced in a study of blood T cells in healthy people across ages. TCRdb reprocessed the 5' RACE reads with MiXCR, giving one entry per CDR3 protein. Seen here are around 870,000 distinct CDR3 sequences, 25% to 30% observed once, and the top ten hold about 18%. The sequenced sample was blood. The receptors derive from a woman aged 80 or over in good health. Both conserved end residues are part of each CDR3. D genes are given only for firm matches. Not every row has a clone size; where given, it reads once, few, many or a size class.

clone_size	v_call	d_call	j_call	cdr3_aa	cdr3_nt
few	TRBV20-1	TRBD1	TRBJ2-3	CSASMGQTSADTQYF	TGCAGTGCTAGTATGGGACAGACCTCGGCAGATACGCAGTATTTT
many	TRBV7-2	TRBD1	TRBJ2-6	CASRSGQGISGANVLTF	TGTGCCAGCAGATCGGGACAGGGGATTTCTGGGGCCAACGTCCTGACTTTC
many	TRBV2	NA	TRBJ2-7	CASSVAGLTYEQYF	TGTGCCAGCAGTGTAGCAGGGTTAACCTACGAGCAGTACTTC
NA	TRBV7-8	TRBD2	TRBJ2-1	CASSLVTSMYEQFF	TGTGCCAGCAGCTTAGTGACTAGCATGTATGAGCAGTTCTTC
NA	TRBV7-2	NA	TRBJ1-6	CASSLPIRPLHF	TGTGCCAGCAGCTTACCGATACGACCCCTCCACTTT
many	TRBV10-3	TRBD1	TRBJ2-7	CAISDLDREGYEQYF	TGTGCCATCAGTGATTTAGACAGGGAAGGGTACGAGCAGTACTTC
few	TRBV5-1	NA	TRBJ1-6	CASSIEDNSPLHF	TGCGCCAGCAGCATCGAAGATAATTCACCCCTCCACTTT
many	TRBV29-1	TRBD1	TRBJ2-5	CSVTRDRGGETQYF	TGCAGCGTTACTCGGGACAGGGGAGGAGAGACCCAGTACTTC
many	TRBV5-1	TRBD1	TRBJ2-6	CASGTGGNSGANVLTF	TGCGCCAGCGGTACAGGGGGAAACTCTGGGGCCAACGTCCTGACTTTC
medium-sized	TRBV20-1	NA	TRBJ1-2	CSARDGSGAGLSRNYGYTF	TGCAGTGCTAGAGATGGGTCAGGGGCTGGATTGAGTAGAAACTATGGCTACACCTTC
many	TRBV12-3/TRBV12-4	TRBD2	TRBJ2-1	CAIQTSGGLSSYNEQFF	TGTGCCATCCAGACTAGCGGGGGGCTAAGCTCCTACAATGAGCAGTTCTTC
NA	TRBV6-5	NA	TRBJ2-5	CASSWGRSAGGETQYF	TGTGCCAGCAGTTGGGGGCGATCTGCCGGCGGGGAGACCCAGTACTTC
NA	TRBV7-2	NA	TRBJ1-5	CASSFPIQNNQPQHF	TGTGCCAGCAGCTTTCCCATACAGAACAATCAGCCCCAGCATTTT
few	TRBV7-9	NA	TRBJ2-5	CASSAGTLETQYF	TGTGCCAGCAGCGCCGGGACTTTAGAGACCCAGTACTTC
NA	TRBV20-1	TRBD2	TRBJ2-5	CSASPGLAMAKETQYF	TGCAGTGCTAGTCCGGGACTAGCGATGGCGAAAGAGACCCAGTACTTC
many	TRBV20-1	NA	TRBJ2-5	CSARVNSQETQYF	TGCAGTGCTAGAGTGAACAGTCAAGAGACCCAGTACTTC
many	TRBV11-2	NA	TRBJ2-1	CASSPSSVDVQFF	TGTGCCAGCAGCCCTTCTAGCGTGGATGTGCAGTTCTTC
few	TRBV5-1	TRBD1	TRBJ1-1	CASSRTGQTNTEAFF	TGCGCCAGCAGCCGAACGGGACAGACAAACACTGAAGCTTTCTTT
few	TRBV2	NA	TRBJ2-3	CASTFGGGLTDTQYF	TGTGCCAGCACTTTTGGCGGGGGCCTCACAGATACGCAGTATTTT
few	TRBV5-6	TRBD2	TRBJ2-7	CASTKNWGGAAYEQYF	TGTGCCAGCACCAAAAATTGGGGAGGGGCTGCCTACGAGCAGTACTTC
NA	TRBV9	NA	TRBJ1-2	CASSVSQGSGGGYTF	TGTGCCAGCAGCGTAAGTCAGGGATCGGGAGGCGGCTACACCTTC
many	TRBV4-3	NA	TRBJ2-7	CASSPGVGSYEQYF	TGCGCCAGCAGCCCCGGGGTGGGCTCCTACGAGCAGTACTTC
NA	TRBV27	NA	TRBJ2-2	CASREDTGELFF	TGTGCCAGCAGGGAAGACACCGGGGAGCTGTTTTTT
NA	TRBV2	TRBD2	TRBJ2-7	CASSPRGSGSSMYEQYF	TGTGCCAGCAGTCCCCGGGGTAGCGGGAGTTCTATGTACGAGCAGTACTTC
many	TRBV2	TRBD1	TRBJ2-3	CASRPGQGTDTQYF	TGTGCCAGCAGACCCGGACAGGGCACAGATACGCAGTATTTT
NA	TRBV7-2	TRBD2	TRBJ2-5	CASSSGRVLAGGFRETQYF	TGTGCCAGCAGCTCCGGCCGAGTACTAGCGGGAGGGTTCAGAGAGACCCAGTACTTC
NA	TRBV7-9	NA	TRBJ2-2	CASSLGPTRNTGELFF	TGTGCCAGCAGCTTAGGACCGACTAGAAACACCGGGGAGCTGTTTTTT
many	TRBV12-3/TRBV12-4	NA	TRBJ1-2	CASSLISRAGGYTF	TGTGCCAGCAGTTTAATAAGCAGAGCGGGAGGCTACACCTTC
NA	TRBV12-3/TRBV12-4	NA	TRBJ2-6	CASTQPLSGANVRTF	TGTGCCAGCACCCAACCCCTCTCTGGGGCCAACGTCCGGACTTTC
NA	TRBV20-1	NA	TRBJ2-7	CSARESSHEQYF	TGCAGTGCTAGAGAGTCGAGTCACGAGCAGTACTTC
NA	TRBV20-1	NA	TRBJ1-1	CSATKPGHMNTEAFF	TGCAGTGCTACAAAACCGGGACACATGAACACTGAAGCTTTCTTT
many	TRBV7-2	TRBD2	TRBJ2-5	CASSLSGGLQETQYF	TGTGCCAGCAGCCTTAGCGGGGGGCTTCAAGAGACCCAGTACTTC
NA	TRBV6-6	NA	TRBJ1-2	CASSPTGRGYNF	TGTGCCAGCTCACCTACAGGTCGTGGCTACAACTTC
many	TRBV4-3	TRBD2	TRBJ2-1	CASSQDSLAGGTEQFF	TGCGCCAGCAGCCAAGATAGCCTAGCGGGGGGGACTGAGCAGTTCTTC
many	TRBV7-6	TRBD1	TRBJ2-3	CASSSGTGGLDTQYF	TGTGCCAGCAGCTCCGGGACAGGGGGATTGGATACGCAGTATTTT
NA	TRBV27	TRBD1	TRBJ1-2	CASSPQGTRTYGYTF	TGTGCCAGCAGTCCACAGGGGACGAGGACCTATGGCTACACCTTC
NA	TRBV29-1	NA	TRBJ2-5	CSVEHGGETQYF	TGCAGCGTTGAACATGGTGGAGAGACCCAGTACTTC
many	TRBV7-9	NA	TRBJ2-1	CASSYRESPSNEQFF	TGTGCCAGCAGCTACAGGGAGAGTCCGTCCAATGAGCAGTTCTTC
many	TRBV5-4	NA	TRBJ2-1	CASSLEGNSYNEQFF	TGTGCCAGCAGCTTGGAAGGGAACTCCTACAATGAGCAGTTCTTC
many	TRBV5-1	TRBD2	TRBJ2-5	CASSLAGTSIETQYF	TGCGCCAGCAGCTTGGCCGGGACTAGCATCGAGACCCAGTACTTC
many	TRBV18	TRBD1	TRBJ2-4	CASSPPSQGSTKNIQYF	TGTGCCAGCTCACCACCATCACAGGGGTCGACCAAAAACATTCAGTACTTC
many	TRBV6-6	TRBD1	TRBJ2-3	CASSYGTGPSSTDTQYF	TGTGCCAGCAGTTACGGGACAGGTCCCTCTAGCACAGATACGCAGTATTTT
few	TRBV5-8	TRBD1	TRBJ2-1	CASSPRQGSPGNEQFF	TGTGCCAGCAGCCCGAGACAGGGGTCCCCTGGGAATGAGCAGTTCTTC
many	TRBV20-1	NA	TRBJ2-3	CSATAQGRTFTDTQYF	TGCAGTGCTACGGCCCAGGGGAGAACATTCACAGATACGCAGTATTTT
many	TRBV5-6	NA	TRBJ2-7	CASSWGGQSTYEQYF	TGTGCCAGCAGCTGGGGGGGACAGTCTACCTACGAGCAGTACTTC
few	TRBV5-4	NA	TRBJ2-6	CASSPMGANVLTF	TGTGCCAGCAGCCCGATGGGGGCCAACGTCCTGACTTTC
NA	TRBV20-1	NA	TRBJ2-5	CGAREVVGETQYF	TGCGGTGCTAGAGAGGTTGTTGGGGAGACCCAGTACTTC
NA	TRBV20-1	NA	TRBJ1-4	CSAARDGGNEKLFF	TGCAGTGCTGCCCGGGACGGGGGCAATGAAAAACTGTTTTTT
many	TRBV15	TRBD2	TRBJ2-1	CATSRGVSGGGTDNEQFF	TGTGCCACCAGCAGGGGGGTTTCAGGCGGGGGAACTGACAATGAGCAGTTCTTC
NA	TRBV11-2	NA	TRBJ2-4	CASSPTGWGAAKNIQYF	TGTGCCAGCAGCCCAACCGGCTGGGGGGCGGCCAAAAACATTCAGTACTTC
NA	TRBV18	NA	TRBJ2-3	CASTPVGEKRPDTQYF	TGTGCCAGCACACCGGTAGGGGAAAAAAGGCCAGATACGCAGTATTTT
many	TRBV28	NA	TRBJ2-7	CASSFGRAYEQYF	TGTGCCAGCAGTTTTGGCAGGGCCTACGAGCAGTACTTC